Listed below are T cell receptor beta chains from one sample, sequenced in a study of blood T cell repertoires in COVID-19. Profiling relied on immunoSEQ multiplex PCR, and the TCRdb table lists in-frame clones only, not all of them. The sample lists roughly 65,000 clones; about nine tenths were seen once. Sequencing input: peripheral blood. These receptor sequences come from a woman aged 55-70 years with acute or convalescent COVID-19. CDR3s include the opening cysteine and the closing phenylalanine or tryptophan. D genes are given only for firm matches. Clone size, where shown, is once, few, many, or a class for clones that have expanded.

D gene	V gene	J gene	clone size	CDR3 DNA	CDR3 protein
.	TRBV19	TRBJ2-6	.	TGTGCCAGTAGTTTCAACAGGATCTCTGGGGCCAACGTCCTGACTTTC	CASSFNRISGANVLTF
.	TRBV27	TRBJ2-5	.	TGTGCCAGCAGTCCTACCCGCCTTAGCAGATTTGGTGGAAGTCAAGAGACCCAGTACTTC	CASSPTRLSRFGGSQETQYF
.	TRBV7-9	TRBJ2-2	.	TGTGCCAGCAGCTTTAACCGGGACATCGGGGAGCTGTTTTTT	CASSFNRDIGELFF
TRBD1	TRBV29-1	TRBJ1-2	.	TGCGGCCCTACTTTACCGGGGACAGGAGGCTACACCTTC	CGPTLPGTGGYTF
.	TRBV20-1	TRBJ2-1	.	TGCAGTACTGAGCGGGAGCAGTTCTTC	CSTEREQFF
.	TRBV7-8	TRBJ1-5	.	TGTGCCAGCAGCTTAACCTCGGGATTCGGCAATCAGCCCCAGCATTTT	CASSLTSGFGNQPQHF
.	TRBV7-9	TRBJ2-7	.	TGTGCCAGCAGCACCACAGGAGCCCTTCGCTACGAGCAGTACTTC	CASSTTGALRYEQYF
TRBD1	TRBV12-3/TRBV12-4	TRBJ1-1	.	TGTGCCAGCAAACCTGGGACAGGCGAAGCTTTCTTT	CASKPGTGEAFF
TRBD1	TRBV29-1	TRBJ2-7	.	TGCAGCGTGACAGGGGGAGACGAGCAGTACTTC	CSVTGGDEQYF
.	TRBV3-1/TRBV3-2	TRBJ1-2	.	TGTGCCAGCAGCCAAGAGGACAGCTATGGCTACACCTTC	CASSQEDSYGYTF
TRBD1	TRBV28	TRBJ1-6	once	TGTGCCAGCAGTGCCGGGGACAGATATAATTCACCCCTCCACTTT	CASSAGDRYNSPLHF
.	TRBV19	TRBJ2-1	.	TGTGCCAGTAGTACCCGACGGGATGGTGAGCAGTTCTTC	CASSTRRDGEQFF
.	TRBV3-1/TRBV3-2	TRBJ2-7	.	TGTGCCAGCAGCCAAGATCGGTCCTACGAGCAGTACTTC	CASSQDRSYEQYF